One and the same sample provided the 23 T cell receptor beta chains below, sequenced in a study of blood T cell repertoires in COVID-19. Only in-frame clones appear in the TCRdb table, and some are missing; sequencing was by immunoSEQ multiplex PCR. The sample lists tens of thousands of clones, about nine tenths occurring once. The sequencing sample was made of peripheral blood. The receptor source for this set is a human donor in a cohort sampled during active COVID-19.

The chain has TRBV2 and TRBJ1-4; the match to TRBD1 covers 7 bases. CDR1 SNHLY and CDR2 FYNNEI come from the germline V gene. This CDR3 is built from 14 residues. J lost 0 bases, V lost 7 bases, and 2 bases had no gene match. The CDR3 protein is CASKGAATNEKLFF. The CDR3 DNA follows: TGTGCCAGCAAGGGGGCTGCAACTAATGAAAAACTGTTTTTT. Supplemented by reference TRBV2 and TRBJ1-4, the full variable domain reads EPEVTQTPSHQVTQMGQEVILRCVPISNHLYFYWYRQILGQKVEFLVSFYNNEISEKSEIFDDQFSVERPDGSNFTLKIRSTKLEDSAMYFCASKGAATNEKLFFGSGTQLSVL.

This chain connects TRBV2 to TRBJ2-3, with D uncertain. Trimming removed 7 bases from V and 1 base from J, with 12 bases in between. The germline gives CDR1 SNHLY, CDR2 FYNNEI. There are 14 residues in the CDR3. CDR3 sequence reads: CASNEVRGTDTQYF. The CDR3 DNA reads as TGTGCCAGCAATGAGGTCCGGGGCACAGATACGCAGTATTTT.

The chain links TRBV19 to TRBJ1-2; D gene uncertain. CDR3 length: 15 amino acids. V lost 6 bases and J lost 2, with 16 bases in between. Germline V gene sequence: CDR1 LNHDA, CDR2 SQIVND (reference sequence). The CDR3 DNA sequence: TGTGCCAGTAGGGCCCCGGGGAGGGAAAACTATGGCTACACCTTC. Translating gives CASRAPGRENYGYTF.

The chain combines TRBV7-9 with TRBJ1-4, with TRBD1 matching 8 bases. The CDR3 is made up of 14 amino acids. The junction had 7 bases not matched to a gene; V was cut back by 5 bases and J by 8 bases. The germline gives CDR1 SEHNR, CDR2 FQNEAQ (reference sequence). CDR3 sequence: CASSRQGIREKLFF. The CDR3 region has the DNA TGTGCCAGCAGCCGACAGGGGATTAGAGAAAAACTGTTTTTT.

The J gene is TRBJ2-5, the V gene TRBV11-3, with D perhaps TRBD1 (7 bases). The CDR3 totals 15 residues. Trimming removed 1 base from V and 2 bases from J, with 11 bases in between. In germline, CDR1 is SGHNT, CDR2 YENEEA. The CDR3 DNA reads TGTGCCAGCAGCTTAGGGAGGGACAGACAAGAGACCCAGTACTTC. Its translation is CASSLGRDRQETQYF. Complete variable domain (other parts from reference TRBV11-3 and TRBJ2-5): EAGVVQSPRYKIIEKKQPVAFWCNPISGHNTLYWYLQNLGQGPELLIRYENEEAVDDSQLPKDRFSAERLKGVDSTLKIQPAELGDSAVYLCASSLGRDRQETQYFGPGTRLLVL.

This sequence joins TRBV19 and TRBJ1-2; perhaps TRBD1 as D (6 bases). Per the germline V gene, CDR1 is LNHDA and CDR2 is SQIVND (reference sequence). This CDR3 is 14 amino acids long. Trimming pared 6 bases from V and 5 bases from J, leaving 16 bases between. CDR3 residues: CASSKPDSLYGYTF. As DNA, the CDR3 is TGTGCCAGTAGCAAACCGGACAGCTTGTATGGCTACACCTTC.

This rearrangement joins TRBV6-5 to TRBJ2-5; 12 positions agree with TRBD2. The J segment lost 5 bases and the V segment lost 11 bases, leaving 12 bases of the junction unmatched. In germline, CDR1 is MNHEY, CDR2 SVGAGI. The CDR3 runs 15 residues. DNA of the CDR3: TGTGCCTCCAGGAAGACTAGCGGGGGCCGGGAGACCCAGTACTTC. It is translated as CASRKTSGGRETQYF.

The chain couples TRBV3-1 (or the pseudogene TRBV3-2) to TRBJ1-2; no clear D. The V and J ends lost 1 base and 2 bases respectively, with 8 bases between them. Germline assignment: CDR1 LGHDT and CDR2 YNNKEL (reference sequence). This CDR3 contains 14 residues. The CDR3 nucleotides are TGTGCCAGCAGCCAAGGGGCTTACAACTATGGCTACACCTTC. Translation: CASSQGAYNYGYTF.

This clone was picked up one time. J is TRBJ2-5 and V is TRBV19; D call uncertain. Germline lookup yields CDR1 LNHDA and CDR2 SQIVND (reference sequence). The CDR3 runs to 14 residues. Trimming took 3 bases from V and 1 from J, leaving 9 bases between them. CDR3 loop: CASSMSAAQETQYF. In nucleotides, the CDR3 is TGTGCCAGTAGTATGAGCGCAGCCCAAGAGACCCAGTACTTC. The entire variable domain, with the rest obtained from reference TRBV19 and TRBJ2-5, is as follows: DGGITQSPKYLFRKEGQNVTLSCEQNLNHDAMYWYRQDPGQGLRLIYYSQIVNDFQKGDIAEGYSVSREKKESFPLTVTSAQKNPTAFYLCASSMSAAQETQYFGPGTRLLVL.

The V call is TRBV18, the J call TRBJ1-5; D might be TRBD1 (5 bases). V was pared by 4 bases and J by 3 bases, with 7 bases between. This CDR3 contains 13 residues. CDR1 and CDR2 from the germline V gene are KGHSH and LQKENI. The CDR3 sequence is CASSRGANQPQHF. CDR3 nucleotide sequence: TGTGCCAGCTCACGTGGGGCCAATCAGCCCCAGCATTTT.

This clone appeared a few times. The chain has TRBV7-2 and TRBJ1-2; D unresolved. The germline V gene encodes CDR1 SGHTA and CDR2 FQGNSA. The CDR3 consists of 13 residues. Trimming removed 1 base from V and 7 bases from J, with 10 bases in between. CDR3 in amino acids: CASSLEASGGYTF. The CDR3 DNA reads TGTGCCAGCAGCTTAGAGGCATCGGGTGGCTACACCTTC.

The chain links TRBV3-1 (or the pseudogene TRBV3-2) to TRBJ2-5; 11 nucleotides agree with TRBD2. The CDR3 is 14 amino acids. Per the germline V gene, CDR1 is LGHDT and CDR2 is YNNKEL (reference sequence). V lost 4 bases to trimming and J lost 5 bases; unmatched junction nucleotides: 3. The CDR3 DNA reads TGTGCCAGCAGCCTTAGCGGGGGGGGTGAGACCCAGTACTTC. It is translated as CASSLSGGGETQYF.

The chain has TRBV19 and TRBJ2-1; 9 nucleotides match TRBD2. The CDR3 consists of 14 residues. The germline V gene encodes CDR1 LNHDA and CDR2 SQIVND (reference sequence). V gave up 3 bases and J gave up 8 bases; unmatched junction bases: 5. The CDR3 region has the DNA TGTGCCAGTAGTATGCGGGGGGGCCCCCATGAGCAGTTCTTC. It translates to CASSMRGGPHEQFF.

This chain connects TRBV24-1 to TRBJ2-2; possible D gene TRBD1, 6 bases. This CDR3 has 14 residues. Germline CDR1 is KGHDR and CDR2 is SFDVKD. V was cut by 4 bases and J by 6 bases, with 11 bases left in between. This chain's CDR3 is CATSDPRTAGELFF. CDR3 in DNA: TGTGCCACCAGTGACCCACGGACAGCCGGGGAGCTGTTTTTT.

In this sample, this clone turned up once. Written as DNA, the CDR3 is TGTGCCAGCAGTTTGGCAACAGGGACAGGGTTCTCCTACGAGCAGTACTTC. Translating gives CASSLATGTGFSYEQYF. This chain connects TRBV28 to TRBJ2-7; 9 bases align to TRBD1. The V and J ends lost 3 bases and 0 bases, in that order; junction bases with no gene match: 9. CDR3 length: 17 residues. Germline V gene data show CDR1 as MDHEN and CDR2 as SYDVKM.

J is TRBJ2-7 and V is TRBV28; D not resolved. In germline, CDR1 is MDHEN, CDR2 SYDVKM. The CDR3 sequence is 15 residues long. V shed 2 bases and J shed 3 bases, with 14 bases lying between them. The CDR3 DNA reads TGTGCCAGCAGTTTAGCGGCTCCGCCCCACTACGAGCAGTACTTC. Translation: CASSLAAPPHYEQYF.

CDR3 protein: CASSNHQGNEQFF. The CDR3 DNA sequence: TGTGCCAGCAGCAACCATCAGGGGAATGAGCAGTTCTTC. The J gene is TRBJ2-1, the V gene TRBV11-2; the D gene is possibly TRBD1 (6 bases). CDR1 and CDR2 (germline): SGHAT, FQNNGV. The ends were cut back, 5 bases at V and 7 bases at J, with 12 bases in the middle. The CDR3 loop spans 13 amino acids.

The chain joins TRBV9 to TRBJ2-1; TRBD2 agrees at 9 bases. Germline CDR1 and CDR2: SGDLS and YYNGEE. The CDR3 is 15 residues long. Trimming took 4 bases from V and 7 from J; bases not matched to a gene: 9. In DNA, the CDR3 is TGTGCCAGCAGCAAAAGGATAGCGGGGGAAAATGAGCAGTTCTTC. Its translation is CASSKRIAGENEQFF.

The rearrangement uses TRBV30 and TRBJ1-5; TRBD1 is a possible D gene (6 bases). This CDR3 comprises 15 residues. Trimming left V 1 base short and J 0 bases short, with 10 bases between. From germline, CDR1 is GTSNPN and CDR2 SVGIG (reference sequence). The DNA of the CDR3 is TGTGCCTGGAGTGGGGGGGGCCATAGCAATCAGCCCCAGCATTTT. It codes for CAWSGGGHSNQPQHF.

V usage is TRBV5-1 and J usage is TRBJ2-1; tentatively, D is TRBD1 (6 bases). This CDR3 contains 12 residues. Germline values: CDR1 SGHRS, CDR2 YFSETQ. The V end lost 4 bases, the J end lost 7 bases, and 9 bases lay between the germline ends. CDR3 amino acids: CASSEQGNEQFF. DNA for the CDR3: TGCGCCAGCAGCGAACAGGGTAATGAGCAGTTCTTC.

The rearrangement joins TRBV25-1 to TRBJ2-1; D perhaps matches TRBD1 (5 bases). The CDR3 spans 14 residues. The ends were cut back, 6 bases at V and 4 bases at J, with 13 bases in the middle. Germline lookup yields CDR1 MGHDK and CDR2 SYGVNS. The CDR3 protein is CASRRQGVYNEQFF. DNA for the CDR3: TGTGCCAGCAGACGGCAAGGGGTATACAATGAGCAGTTCTTC.

The V and J genes are TRBV2 and TRBJ2-5; 7 bases match TRBD1. The ends lost 2 bases at V and 5 bases at J; junction bases unmatched: 5. Per germline, CDR1 SNHLY and CDR2 FYNNEI. CDR3 length: 14 amino acids. The CDR3 DNA follows: TGTGCCAGCAGTGAAAGGGGGCGATCTGAGACCCAGTACTTC. Translated: CASSERGRSETQYF. Variable domain in full (rest from reference TRBV2 and TRBJ2-5): EPEVTQTPSHQVTQMGQEVILRCVPISNHLYFYWYRQILGQKVEFLVSFYNNEISEKSEIFDDQFSVERPDGSNFTLKIRSTKLEDSAMYFCASSERGRSETQYFGPGTRLLVL.

V usage is TRBV7-2 and J usage is TRBJ2-2; TRBD2 might be the D (7 bases). CDR1 SGHTA and CDR2 FQGNSA come from the germline V gene. CDR3 length: 14 residues. Trimming took 3 bases from V and 6 from J, leaving 11 bases between them. The CDR3 sequence is CASSFKGGAGELFF. CDR3 nucleotides: TGTGCCAGCAGCTTTAAGGGGGGGGCCGGGGAGCTGTTTTTT.